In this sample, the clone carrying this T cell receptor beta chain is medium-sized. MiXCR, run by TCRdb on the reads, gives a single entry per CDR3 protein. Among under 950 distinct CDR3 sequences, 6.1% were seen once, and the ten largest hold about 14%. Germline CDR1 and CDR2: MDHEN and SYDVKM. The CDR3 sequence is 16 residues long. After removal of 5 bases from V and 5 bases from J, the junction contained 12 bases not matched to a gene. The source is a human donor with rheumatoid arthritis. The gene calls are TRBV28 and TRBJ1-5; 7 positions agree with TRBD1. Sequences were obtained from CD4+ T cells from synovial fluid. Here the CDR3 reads CASSTPPGGVDQPQHF. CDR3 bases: TGTGCCAGCAGTACACCACCAGGGGGTGTCGATCAGCCCCAGCATTTT.